The 21 T cell receptor beta chains given below trace back to one sample, sequenced in a study of blood T cell repertoires in COVID-19. The method was immunoSEQ multiplex PCR; TCRdb's version includes in-frame clones alone and lacks a portion of them. This sample has about 160,000 clones; approximately 91% occur once, and the top ten carry less than 2.5%. Sequencing was performed on peripheral blood. The receptors shown here come from a man aged 18 to 29 with acute or convalescent COVID-19.

The gene calls are TRBV11-3 and TRBJ2-1, with TRBD1 matching 8 bases. CDR1 and CDR2 from the germline V gene are SGHNT and YENEEA. Germline trimming cut 3 bases from V and 7 bases from J; bases unmatched to any gene: 5. This CDR3 region has 14 residues. The CDR3 sequence is CASSLPGGFNEQFF. The CDR3 bases are TGTGCCAGCAGCTTGCCAGGGGGCTTTAATGAGCAGTTCTTC.

Ten or more counts support this clone. The rearrangement links TRBV5-4 to TRBJ2-5; D perhaps matches TRBD1 (5 bases). V gave up 4 bases and J gave up 0 bases, with 10 bases separating them. The CDR3 extends over 14 amino acids. Germline CDR1 is SGHNT and CDR2 is YYREEE (reference sequence). DNA of the CDR3: TGTGCCAGCAGCCCCGACAGCGACCAAGAGACCCAGTACTTC. It codes for CASSPDSDQETQYF. Drawing the rest from reference TRBV5-4 and TRBJ2-5, the complete variable domain is ETGVTQSPTHLIKTRGQQVTLRCSSQSGHNTVSWYQQALGQGPQFIFQYYREEENGRGNFPPRFSGLQFPNYSSELNVNALELDDSALYLCASSPDSDQETQYFGPGTRLLVL.

The chain has TRBV4-1 and TRBJ2-1, with D uncertain. The germline V and J ends were trimmed by 2 bases and 7 bases, with 18 bases remaining between them. CDR1 is MGHRA, CDR2 YSYEKL, per germline. This CDR3 spans 16 amino acids. CDR3: CASSQPGRKTWNEQFF. CDR3 in DNA: TGCGCCAGCAGCCAACCCGGTAGAAAAACTTGGAATGAGCAGTTCTTC.

This clone was detected many times. Distinct nucleotide sequences in the sample also encode this CDR3. The gene calls are TRBV4-1 and TRBJ1-5; tentatively, D is TRBD1 (6 bases). The CDR3 totals 14 residues. In germline, CDR1 is MGHRA, CDR2 YSYEKL. Trimming pared 3 bases from V and 5 bases from J, leaving 11 bases between. CDR3 loop: CASSQGGGDQPQHF. The CDR3 nucleotides are TGCGCCAGCAGCCAGGGAGGGGGTGATCAGCCCCAGCATTTT.

V is TRBV25-1 and J is TRBJ1-1; tentatively, D is TRBD1 (5 bases). V was cut by 1 base and J by 3 bases, with 9 bases left in between. The germline gives CDR1 MGHDK, CDR2 SYGVNS. The CDR3 has 14 amino acids. The CDR3 sequence: CASSEWGRDTEAFF. The CDR3 region has the DNA TGTGCCAGCAGTGAATGGGGGAGGGACACTGAAGCTTTCTTT.

The chain has TRBV7-9 and TRBJ2-5, with D perhaps matching TRBD1 (5 bases). V lost 2 bases and J 7 bases, leaving 8 bases between the germline ends. The CDR3 covers 12 residues. Germline CDR1 is SEHNR and CDR2 is FQNEAQ (reference sequence). DNA of the CDR3: TGTGCCAGCAGCTTAACAGGCGGGACCCAGTACTTC. Its protein product is CASSLTGGTQYF.

CDR3 protein: CASSEQPLIDRDYGYTF. The CDR3 nucleotides read TGCGCCAGCAGTGAGCAGCCCCTTATAGACAGAGACTATGGCTACACCTTC. The rearrangement uses TRBV10-2 and TRBJ1-2, with D maybe TRBD1 (5 bases). Germline CDR1 is WSHSY and CDR2 is SAAADI. This CDR3 has 17 amino acids. Trimming stripped 2 bases from V and 3 bases from J, with 19 bases between.

The V and J genes are TRBV6-5 and TRBJ1-1; D may be TRBD1 (5 bases). V was trimmed by 6 bases and J by 5 bases, leaving 16 bases between them. In germline, CDR1 is MNHEY, CDR2 SVGAGI. The CDR3 totals 14 residues. CDR3 in amino acids: CASRGGHGPTEAFF. CDR3 nucleotides: TGTGCCAGCAGGGGAGGACACGGGCCGACTGAAGCTTTCTTT.

The chain employs TRBV10-2 and TRBJ1-5; the D gene is possibly TRBD1 (5 bases). This CDR3 has 16 residues. The germline V and J ends were trimmed by 4 bases and 0 bases, with 13 bases remaining between them. Germline CDR1 is WSHSY and CDR2 is SAAADI. CDR3 loop: CASSGEQATSNQPQHF. The CDR3 nucleotides read TGCGCCAGCAGTGGGGAACAGGCTACTAGCAATCAGCCCCAGCATTTT.

This clone has just one count. The rearrangement links TRBV12-5 to TRBJ1-2, with 11 bases that match TRBD1. Losses at the gene ends were 0 bases for V and 5 bases for J; bases not matched to a gene: 11. This CDR3 has 18 amino acids. In germline, CDR1 is LGHNT, CDR2 FRNRAP. CDR3 in DNA: TGTGCTAGTGGTTTGGTACTCGGACAGGGGGCGTCGCCATATGGCTACACCTTC. It translates to CASGLVLGQGASPYGYTF.

The chain carries TRBV5-1 and TRBJ2-3, with 8 bases matching TRBD2. CDR3 length equals 16 residues. Germline trimming cut 7 bases from V and 2 bases from J; bases unmatched to any gene: 12. Germline V gene data show CDR1 as SGHRS and CDR2 as YFSETQ. Here the CDR3 reads CASSQMSGGHTDTQYF. The CDR3 DNA reads TGCGCCAGCTCTCAGATGAGCGGGGGCCACACAGATACGCAGTATTTT.

The chain couples TRBV5-1 to TRBJ1-3; D uncertain. The germline V gene encodes CDR1 SGHRS and CDR2 YFSETQ. There are 17 residues in the CDR3. V lost 1 base and J lost 2, with 16 bases in between. The CDR3 DNA reads as TGCGCCAGCAGCTTGATTCCAGGTACCTCGGCTGGAAACACCATATATTTT. Protein product: CASSLIPGTSAGNTIYF.

CDR3 sequence reads: CATSAPGEGYNEQFF. Here the CDR3 DNA reads TGTGCCACCAGTGCCCCGGGAGAGGGATACAATGAGCAGTTCTTC. The J gene is TRBJ2-1, the V gene TRBV24-1; possibly TRBD2 for D (6 bases). The length of the CDR3 is 15 residues. With 5 bases removed from V and 4 bases from J, the gap between germline ends came to 14 bases. Germline CDR1 and CDR2: KGHDR and SFDVKD.

J is TRBJ2-1 and V is TRBV11-2; 7 bases are shared with TRBD1. The junction had 4 bases not matched to a gene; V was cut back by 4 bases and J by 4 bases. This CDR3 has 14 residues. Germline-derived CDR1 and CDR2 are SGHAT and FQNNGV. The CDR3 loop reads CASSSDRVYNEQFF. Here the CDR3 DNA reads TGTGCCAGCAGCTCAGACAGGGTTTACAATGAGCAGTTCTTC. Full variable domain (rest looked up from reference TRBV11-2 and TRBJ2-1): EAGVAQSPRYKIIEKRQSVAFWCNPISGHATLYWYQQILGQGPKLLIQFQNNGVVDDSQLPKDRFSAERLKGVDSTLKIQPAKLEDSAVYLCASSSDRVYNEQFFGPGTRLTVL.

This clone was detected only once. The chain joins TRBV5-1 to TRBJ1-1, with D perhaps TRBD1 (6 bases). Germline V gene sequence: CDR1 SGHRS, CDR2 YFSETQ. This CDR3 is built from 13 residues. Between the trimmed V and J ends, which lost 4 bases and 10 bases, there was a span of 17 bases. CDR3 region: CASSPQGQMPAFF. The CDR3 coding sequence is TGCGCCAGCAGCCCGCAAGGACAGATGCCAGCTTTCTTT.

This clone was counted only a few times. The gene calls are TRBV7-6 and TRBJ2-7, with 8 bases matching TRBD2. V dropped 2 bases and J dropped 4; count of bases not matched to a gene: 16. Germline CDR1 is SGHVS and CDR2 is FNYEAQ. The CDR3 contains 18 residues. CDR3 protein: CASSLSSGAGGLSYEQYF. Written as DNA, the CDR3 is TGTGCCAGCAGCTTATCCTCGGGTGCGGGAGGATTGTCGTACGAGCAGTACTTC.

The V and J genes are TRBV2 and TRBJ2-7; maybe TRBD1 (6 bases). Trimming removed 4 bases from V and 4 bases from J, with 14 bases in between. Per the germline V gene, CDR1 is SNHLY and CDR2 is FYNNEI. The CDR3 runs 14 residues. This chain's CDR3 is CASSVTGSLYEQYF. As DNA, the CDR3 is TGTGCCAGCAGTGTTACAGGGAGCCTGTACGAGCAGTACTTC.

This clone appeared a single time. V gene TRBV9 combines with J gene TRBJ2-7, with D perhaps TRBD1 (5 bases). Trimming removed 0 bases from V and 4 bases from J, with 5 bases in between. Germline V gives CDR1 SGDLS, CDR2 YYNGEE. This CDR3 has 12 residues. CDR3 in DNA: TGTGCCAGCAGCGTAGAGGGGTACGAGCAGTACTTC. Its protein is CASSVEGYEQYF.

V gene TRBV9 combines with J gene TRBJ1-2; a weak D match, TRBD1 (6 bases). Germline V lookup: CDR1 SGDLS, CDR2 YYNGEE. Trimming removed 4 bases from V and 10 bases from J, with 14 bases in between. This CDR3 spans 12 amino acids. CDR3 in amino acids: CASSFPRQDYTF. The CDR3 DNA reads as TGTGCCAGCAGCTTCCCCCGACAGGACTACACCTTC.

The chain employs TRBV19 and TRBJ2-3; TRBD2 agrees at 10 bases. This CDR3 comprises 14 residues. Germline V gene data show CDR1 as LNHDA and CDR2 as SQIVND (reference sequence). Trimming at V came to 7 bases and at J to 6 bases, leaving 7 bases not matched to a gene. The chain's CDR3 is CASKASGSSDTQYF. CDR3 nucleotide sequence: TGTGCCAGTAAGGCTAGCGGGAGTAGTGATACGCAGTATTTT.

This clone has only one observation. V and J are TRBV6-5 and TRBJ2-1; TRBD1 agrees at 9 bases. The CDR3 contains 13 residues. CDR1 and CDR2 (germline): MNHEY, SVGAGI. The junction had 1 base not matched to a gene; V was cut back by 2 bases and J by 8 bases. CDR3 DNA sequence: TGTGCCAGCAGTTACCGGACAGGGGATGAGCAGTTCTTC. Translation: CASSYRTGDEQFF.